The T cell receptor beta chain described here comes from a study of CD8+CD57+ T cells in acquired aplastic anemia. About the research overall: Each DNA sample taken from sorted CD4+ and CD8+ cells came to 3.2 ug on average. In CD4+ cells, healthy donors produced an average of approximately 11 million reads.

This clonotype was seen many times. Its antigen is as yet unknown. Germline V gene data show CDR1 as DFQATT and CDR2 as SNEGSKA (reference sequence). The V and J ends lost 6 bases and 4 bases respectively, with 18 bases between them. This CDR3 contains 14 residues. CDR3 and TCR beta VDJ profiling relied on a genomic DNA template. A single record per CDR3 protein comes from TCRdb applying MiXCR to the reads. This table holds 50,000 to 65,000 distinct CDR3 sequences, over 45% found once. Study-wide results and caveats: Statistical testing detected no significant gap in CD8+ Simpson's diversity between patients and controls. Researchers report that twenty-nine CD8+ CDR3 sequences appeared in both patients and controls.

Sequencing was done on a sample of sorted CD4+, CD8+, or CD8+CD57+ T cells (not recorded which) from PBMCs. The receptor comes from a human donor in good health, serving as a control. The V gene is TRBV20-1, the J gene TRBJ1-2; a weak D match, TRBD1 (5 bases). Here the CDR3 reads CSATNLQGTYGYTF. CDR3 DNA: TGCAGTGCAACCAACTTACAAGGGACCTATGGCTACACCTTC.